This record looks at one T cell receptor (beta chain) sequence and its context. What it binds is unknown. In germline, CDR1 is SGHVS, CDR2 FQNEAQ. There are 14 residues in the CDR3. With 4 bases removed from V and 2 bases from J, the gap between germline ends came to 12 bases. These data are taken from a study of identical twins. Whole-study results and caveats: Out-of-frame sharing of TCR alpha in monozygotic twins was underestimated by models.

TCRdb re-called the 5' RACE reads through MiXCR, storing one row per CDR3 protein. The sample records about 250,000 distinct CDR3 sequences, over 12% being singletons. This receptor was obtained from a woman between 18 and 30 years old in good health. The chain carries TRBV7-8 and TRBJ2-7; D may be TRBD1 (6 bases). Sample: memory (CD45RO+) T cells sorted from blood. The CDR3 DNA reads TGTGCCAGCAGCTCTACCGCAGGGGCCTACGAGCAGTACTTC. This encodes CASSSTAGAYEQYF.